This T cell receptor (beta chain) was documented in a study of T cell repertoires in cytomegalovirus infection. Across the whole study: Matching HLA type and CMV infection were both indicated by public TCR beta signatures.

V dropped 6 bases and J dropped 7; count of bases not matched to a gene: 5. The germline gives CDR1 SNHLY, CDR2 FYNNEI. This CDR3 spans 14 amino acids. As concerns this clonotype: The antigen remains unidentified.

TCRdb re-analysed the reads in MiXCR, keeping a single row per CDR3 protein. The table includes about 46,000 distinct CDR3 sequences, roughly 22% detected once. Findings and limits, study-wide: CMV carriers with the relevant HLA were identified by cumulative public TCR beta family frequency. HLA-C-restricted TCR beta clonotypes specific for CMV led the ex vivo response.

The TCR comes from a human donor in good health (CMV status not recorded). Some clones in this sample may be carry-over from other donors' samples. This chain joins TRBV2 and TRBJ2-1, with 11 nucleotides matching TRBD2. The sequenced sample consisted of PBMCs, sequenced either directly or after in vitro stimulation (not recorded which). This chain's CDR3 is CASSLGLAVNEQFF. CDR3 coding DNA: TGTGCCAGCAGCCTGGGACTAGCGGTAAATGAGCAGTTCTTC.